The 17 T cell receptor beta chains in this list originate from one sample, sequenced in a study of beta chain features in type 1 diabetes. Reverse transcribing all isolated RNA meant expressed TCRB transcripts were sequenced. Assay: immunoSEQ multiplex PCR; the TCRdb copy retains only in-frame clones and omits some. The sample records 330,000 or so clones, around 19% being singletons. Sequencing was performed on naive CD4+ T cells from blood. The receptors were gathered from a woman between 18 and 29 years old in good health.

This clone has a handful of counts. J is TRBJ2-1 and V is TRBV11-2; D perhaps matches TRBD2 (7 bases). The germline V gene encodes CDR1 SGHAT and CDR2 FQNNGV. The CDR3 totals 15 residues. Trimming shortened V by 5 bases and J by 6 bases, and 17 bases separated the two germline ends. This chain's CDR3 is CASSLRRGGGNEQFF. CDR3 nucleotides: TGTGCCAGCAGCCTACGACGGGGAGGGGGCAATGAGCAGTTCTTC.

In regard to this clone: This specimen includes other DNA sequences encoding the same CDR3. The chain links TRBV19 to TRBJ1-2; D unclear. The V gene's germline CDR1 is LNHDA and CDR2 SQIVND (reference sequence). The CDR3 sequence is 12 residues long. V lost 8 bases to trimming and J lost 5 bases, with 12 bases between them. CDR3 bases: TGTGCCAGTTCAATCCGGGGATATGGCTACACCTTC. Encoded protein: CASSIRGYGYTF.

The chain recombines TRBV30 with TRBJ2-2; TRBD2 aligns across 12 bases. Trimming at V came to 6 bases and at J to 13 bases, leaving 6 bases not matched to a gene. CDR1 is GTSNPN, CDR2 SVGIG, per germline (reference sequence). The CDR3 is made up of 12 amino acids. The CDR3 DNA follows: TGTGCCTGCGGGACTAGCGGGCAAGGGCTGTTTTTT. As protein: CACGTSGQGLFF. The complete variable domain, with remaining parts taken from reference TRBV30 and TRBJ2-2, reads SQTIHQWPATLVQPVGSPLSLECTVEGTSNPNLYWYRQAAGRGLQLLFYSVGIGQISSEVPQNLSASRPQDRQFILSSKKLLLSDSGFYLCACGTSGQGLFFGEGSRLTVL.

The chain links TRBV27 to TRBJ2-4; D might be TRBD1 (6 bases). The CDR3 sequence is 15 residues long. Germline CDR1 and CDR2: MNHEY and SMNVEV (reference sequence). V lost 6 bases, J lost 4 bases, and 16 bases lay in between. CDR3 amino acids: CASRVQGRGKNIQYF. The CDR3, as DNA: TGTGCCAGCAGGGTACAGGGACGCGGGAAAAACATTCAGTACTTC.

This clone was counted only a few times. The chain has TRBV5-1 and TRBJ1-1; D may be TRBD1 (6 bases). Germline V gives CDR1 SGHRS, CDR2 YFSETQ. The germline V and J ends were trimmed by 2 bases and 5 bases, with 13 bases remaining between them. The CDR3 spans 14 residues. The chain's CDR3 is CASSLSDSWTEAFF. The CDR3 DNA is TGCGCCAGCAGCTTATCGGACAGTTGGACTGAAGCTTTCTTT.

This clone was recorded a few times. The V gene is TRBV4-1, the J gene TRBJ1-1; D ambiguous. Germline values: CDR1 MGHRA, CDR2 YSYEKL. V lost 1 base and J 6 bases, leaving 21 bases between the germline ends. The CDR3 covers 17 residues. The CDR3 sequence: CASSQGRARGTLAEAFF. CDR3 coding DNA: TGCGCCAGCAGCCAAGGTCGAGCGCGCGGCACTCTGGCTGAAGCTTTCTTT.

This chain links TRBV7-2 with TRBJ1-2; the D is unclear. The germline CDR1 and CDR2 sequences are SGHTA and FQGNSA. The CDR3 consists of 14 residues. V lost 5 bases and J 0 bases, leaving 10 bases between the germline ends. CDR3 DNA sequence: TGTGCCAGCAGCCCCGGGAGGACTAACTATGGCTACACCTTC. Protein sequence: CASSPGRTNYGYTF.

V gene TRBV7-9 combines with J gene TRBJ2-7; a weak D match, TRBD2 (5 bases). With 5 bases removed from V and 2 bases from J, the gap between germline ends came to 16 bases. Germline CDR1 SEHNR, CDR2 FQNEAQ (reference sequence). The CDR3 length is 15 residues. The CDR3 nucleotides are TGTGCCAGCAGCCTCGTCGGGGAGATCCCCTACGAGCAGTACTTC. Its protein is CASSLVGEIPYEQYF.

This clone was seen more than once but under ten times. The chain links TRBV29-1 to TRBJ2-1, with 8 bases aligning to TRBD2. The CDR3 length is 15 residues. V shed 4 bases, J shed 3 bases, and the junction held 8 bases outside the gene matches. The V gene's germline CDR1 is SQVTM and CDR2 ANQGSEA. The CDR3 nucleotides are TGCAGCGTTGCAGGTAGCGGGGATTACTACAATGAGCAGTTCTTC. This gives the protein CSVAGSGDYYNEQFF.

This clone was counted between two and nine times. This rearrangement joins TRBV30 to TRBJ1-5, with D tentatively TRBD1 (6 bases). Trimming cost V 5 bases and J 7 bases, with 15 bases left between them. Per the germline V gene, CDR1 is GTSNPN and CDR2 is SVGIG (reference sequence). This CDR3 has 13 amino acids. CDR3 amino acids: CAWGVGGRQPQHF. The CDR3 nucleotides read TGTGCCTGGGGGGTAGGGGGTCGCCAGCCCCAGCATTTT.

The sample holds a few counts of this clone. The chain uses TRBV11-2 and TRBJ1-2; D gene uncertain. The CDR3 runs 13 residues. The V end lost 5 bases, the J end lost 8 bases, and 15 bases lay between the germline ends. Germline V lookup: CDR1 SGHAT, CDR2 FQNNGV. This CDR3 is CASSPQIGVGYTF. CDR3 nucleotide sequence: TGTGCCAGCAGCCCCCAGATAGGAGTCGGCTACACCTTC.

This clone was seen a handful of times. The chain recombines TRBV7-8 with TRBJ2-1; 7 bases map to TRBD2. CDR3 length: 14 residues. Germline V gene data show CDR1 as SGHVS and CDR2 as FQNEAQ. The J segment lost 8 bases and the V segment lost 0 bases, leaving 4 bases of the junction unmatched. The CDR3: CASSLAGGVYEQFF. In DNA, the CDR3 is TGTGCCAGCAGCTTAGCGGGGGGGGTCTATGAGCAGTTCTTC.

CDR3 bases: TGTGCCAGCACAGTTTACCGGGAGGGCCGGAACGAGCAGTACTTC. It translates to CASTVYREGRNEQYF. The rearrangement links TRBV27 to TRBJ2-7, with TRBD2 matching 8 bases. Germline values: CDR1 MNHEY, CDR2 SMNVEV (reference sequence). The CDR3 spans 15 residues. J was trimmed by 5 bases and V by 7 bases; bases with no gene match: 13.

The J gene is TRBJ2-5, the V gene TRBV18; D not resolved. The germline gives CDR1 KGHSH, CDR2 LQKENI. The CDR3 loop spans 13 amino acids. The V end lost 5 bases, the J end lost 0 bases, and 7 bases lay between the germline ends. The CDR3 protein is CASSNRDQETQYF. As DNA, the CDR3 is TGTGCCAGCTCAAACCGGGACCAAGAGACCCAGTACTTC.

In this sample, this clone turned up a few times. This chain joins TRBV5-8 and TRBJ2-7; 9 bases are shared with TRBD1. The V gene end was trimmed by 4 bases and the J gene end by 4 bases; junction bases not matched to a gene: 6. Germline V CDR1 and CDR2: SGHTS, YDEGEE. The CDR3 loop spans 14 amino acids. The CDR3 here is CASSLSDRGYEQYF. In nucleotides, the CDR3 is TGTGCCAGCAGCCTAAGTGACAGGGGGTACGAGCAGTACTTC.

This clone was detected a few times. V and J are TRBV25-1 and TRBJ2-5; 7 bases agree with TRBD1. The CDR3 covers 13 residues. V trimming: 6 bases; J trimming: 2 bases; junction bases outside the gene matches: 3. CDR1 and CDR2 (germline): MGHDK, SYGVNS. CDR3 sequence reads: CASRMTGQETQYF. The CDR3, as DNA: TGTGCCAGCAGGATGACAGGGCAAGAGACCCAGTACTTC.

The gene calls are TRBV7-3 and TRBJ2-5; possibly TRBD1 for D (6 bases). The germline V and J ends were trimmed by 6 bases and 4 bases, with 15 bases remaining between them. Germline V gene sequence: CDR1 SGHTA, CDR2 FQGTGA. This CDR3 region has 14 residues. CDR3 bases: TGTGCCAGCAGTATGGGACAATTCCCAGAGACCCAGTACTTC. Amino acid sequence: CASSMGQFPETQYF. The variable domain in full, completed from reference TRBV7-3 and TRBJ2-5, reads GAGVSQTPSNKVTEKGKYVELRCDPISGHTALYWYRQSLGQGPEFLIYFQGTGAADDSGLPNDRFFAVRPEGSVSTLKIQRTERGDSAVYLCASSMGQFPETQYFGPGTRLLVL.